The clone carrying this TCR beta chain appeared a few times. PCR primers comprised 60 Vbeta and 13 Jbeta primers. Clones were read by immunoSEQ multiplex PCR, and TCRdb kept only the in-frame ones, dropping some. The sample has under 200,000 clones, 65% to 70% seen once. The CDR3 has 14 residues. V lost 0 bases and J 3 bases, leaving 9 bases between the germline ends. CDR1 is SNHLY and CDR2 is FYNNEI in the germline V gene. The entry originates in a study of cytomegalovirus exposure and HLA in healthy donors. J is TRBJ2-7 and V is TRBV2; unclear D gene. The origin of this receptor is a woman aged 18-29 years in good health and CMV-seropositive. Input material: PBMCs. DNA for the CDR3: TGTGCCAGCAGTGAAGCGTGGCCGGGCTACGAGCAGTACTTC. It encodes CASSEAWPGYEQYF. The whole variable domain, filled in from reference TRBV2 and TRBJ2-7, reads EPEVTQTPSHQVTQMGQEVILRCVPISNHLYFYWYRQILGQKVEFLVSFYNNEISEKSEIFDDQFSVERPDGSNFTLKIRSTKLEDSAMYFCASSEAWPGYEQYFGPGTRLTVT.